The clone carrying this TCR beta chain was seen at least ten times. Antigen unknown. This entry is derived from a study of early T cells in non-severe SARS-CoV-2 infection. General study findings and limits: In VDJdb matching, anti-spike CD8 responses were favored while private and CD4 specificities went missing.

Germline V gives CDR1 DFQATT, CDR2 SNEGSKA (reference sequence). After removal of 6 bases from V and 6 bases from J, the junction contained 15 bases not matched to a gene. The CDR3 totals 15 residues. cDNA molecules, individually, were tagged with unique molecular identifiers. TCRdb re-called the 5' RACE reads through MiXCR, storing one row per CDR3 protein. The data contain over 20,000 distinct CDR3 sequences, roughly 5.3% of them singletons. This chain uses TRBV20-1 with TRBJ2-3; 7 nucleotides line up with TRBD2. This receptor was taken from an adult who was a healthcare worker with PCR-confirmed SARS-CoV-2 infection or an uninfected control (not recorded which). The sample was whole blood. The CDR3 coding sequence is TGCAGTGCCAGCCAGGGTAGCGGGTCCGATGATACGCAGTATTTT. Its translation is CSASQGSGSDDTQYF.